Each of the 32 T cell receptor beta chains below was sequenced from the same sample in a study of control samples from healthy donors and cancer patients. The table came from immunoSEQ multiplex PCR; TCRdb's copy has only in-frame clones and leaves some out. The table includes 120,000 to 150,000 clones, more than 85% detected once. Sequencing was performed on blood. The receptor set was obtained from a woman in her twenties or thirties in good health.

There are a few counts of this clone. The rearrangement joins TRBV10-3 to TRBJ1-4, with 9 bases lining up with TRBD1. There are 15 residues in the CDR3. Germline V gene sequence: CDR1 ENHRY, CDR2 SYGVKD. J lost 0 bases, V lost 8 bases, and 4 bases had no gene match. CDR3 in DNA: TGTGCCATCGGGGGACAGGGTGCAACTAATGAAAAACTGTTTTTT. Protein sequence: CAIGGQGATNEKLFF.

This clone was recorded once. Other DNA variants within this sample encode the same CDR3. The rearrangement links TRBV29-1 to TRBJ2-1; D perhaps matches TRBD2 (5 bases). V was pared by 6 bases and J by 0 bases, with 15 bases between. The CDR3 has 15 residues. Germline V CDR1 and CDR2: SQVTM, ANQGSEA. The CDR3 is CSVELWESSYNEQFF. The CDR3 DNA reads as TGCAGCGTCGAGTTATGGGAGAGCTCCTACAATGAGCAGTTCTTC.

The V gene is TRBV9, the J gene TRBJ2-6; D is unresolved. The V end was cut by 4 bases, the J end by 0 bases, with 11 bases between. Germline V gives CDR1 SGDLS, CDR2 YYNGEE. This CDR3 region has 16 residues. The CDR3 is CASSLADRSGANVLTF. As DNA, the CDR3 is TGTGCCAGCAGCCTGGCAGACCGCTCTGGGGCCAACGTCCTGACTTTC.

The gene calls are TRBV5-1 and TRBJ2-7; no clear D gene. Germline loops: CDR1 SGHRS, CDR2 YFSETQ. Trimming shortened V by 0 bases and J by 6 bases, and 10 bases separated the two germline ends. The CDR3 contains 13 residues. The CDR3 reads CASSLESLGEQYF. CDR3 bases: TGCGCCAGCAGCTTGGAATCGCTCGGCGAGCAGTACTTC. Full variable domain (outside the CDR3, taken from reference TRBV5-1 and TRBJ2-7): KAGVTQTPRYLIKTRGQQVTLSCSPISGHRSVSWYQQTPGQGLQFLFEYFSETQRNKGNFPGRFSGRQFSNSRSEMNVSTLELGDSALYLCASSLESLGEQYFGPGTRLTVT.

The CDR3 here is CASSLEQGGSPLHF. Written as DNA, the CDR3 is TGTGCCAGCAGCCTGGAACAGGGAGGATCACCCCTCCACTTT. This chain uses TRBV5-4 with TRBJ1-6; tentative D call: TRBD1 (6 bases). V was pared by 4 bases and J by 10 bases, with 15 bases between. Germline V lookup: CDR1 SGHNT, CDR2 YYREEE (reference sequence). The length of the CDR3 is 14 residues.

The rearrangement joins TRBV28 to TRBJ1-6; TRBD1 matches at 7 bases. Trimming cost V 1 base and J 6 bases; bases outside gene matches: 3. The CDR3 is 15 amino acids. CDR1 and CDR2 (germline): MDHEN, SYDVKM. Here the CDR3 DNA reads TGTGCCAGCAGTTTATTCGGACAGGCTAATTCACCCCTCCACTTT. Translated, it gives CASSLFGQANSPLHF.

The chain has TRBV12-3 or TRBV12-4 and TRBJ1-1, with D possibly matching TRBD1 (6 bases). CDR3 length: 13 amino acids. V was pared by 2 bases and J by 7 bases, with 11 bases between. The CDR3 sequence is CASSLNQGLEAFF. DNA of the CDR3: TGTGCCAGCAGTTTAAATCAGGGGCTTGAAGCTTTCTTT.

The V and J genes are TRBV7-9 and TRBJ2-7, with 11 positions matching TRBD2. The CDR3 extends over 16 amino acids. The V gene end was trimmed by 3 bases and the J gene end by 2 bases; junction bases not matched to a gene: 6. Germline assignment: CDR1 SEHNR and CDR2 FQNEAQ (reference sequence). The CDR3 coding sequence is TGTGCCAGCAGCTTTATAGCGGGAGGGACTACCTACGAGCAGTACTTC. It translates to CASSFIAGGTTYEQYF.

A few counts support this clone. The chain recombines TRBV12-5 with TRBJ2-2, with TRBD1 matching over 9 bases. Trimming took 5 bases from V and 6 from J; bases not matched to a gene: 10. The length of the CDR3 is 16 residues. CDR1 and CDR2 (germline): LGHNT, FRNRAP. The CDR3 sequence is CASGMGQGGISGELFF. CDR3 nucleotides: TGTGCTAGTGGTATGGGACAGGGTGGGATCTCCGGGGAGCTGTTTTTT. Using reference TRBV12-5 and TRBJ2-2 for the parts outside the CDR3, the full variable domain is DARVTQTPRHKVTEMGQEVTMRCQPILGHNTVFWYRQTMMQGLELLAYFRNRAPLDDSGMPKDRFSAEMPDATLATLKIQPSEPRDSAVYFCASGMGQGGISGELFFGEGSRLTVL.

The V gene is TRBV19, the J gene TRBJ2-7; 13 bases are a match to TRBD2. The germline CDR1 and CDR2 sequences are LNHDA and SQIVND (reference sequence). This CDR3 contains 16 residues. With 5 bases clipped from V and 5 bases from J, the junction kept 9 bases outside the gene matches. The CDR3, as DNA: TGTGCCAGTAGTTTACCCGGACTAGCGGGAGTCCACGAGCAGTACTTC. This sequence encodes CASSLPGLAGVHEQYF.

This clone has only one observation. V gene TRBV9 combines with J gene TRBJ2-3, with 8 bases aligning to TRBD2. The CDR3 runs to 14 residues. Germline V gene lookup returns CDR1 SGDLS and CDR2 YYNGEE. V dropped 0 bases and J dropped 6; count of bases not matched to a gene: 3. CDR3: CASSVVAGTDTQYF. For the CDR3, the DNA is TGTGCCAGCAGCGTAGTAGCGGGAACGGATACGCAGTATTTT.

The V and J genes are TRBV12-3 or TRBV12-4 and TRBJ2-5; D is uncertain. Trimming cost V 7 bases and J 5 bases, with 11 bases left between them. The CDR3 is 12 amino acids. The CDR3 loop is CASTSFGETQYF. Written as DNA, the CDR3 is TGTGCCAGCACCTCCTTCGGGGAGACCCAGTACTTC.

This chain joins TRBV15 and TRBJ2-7; TRBD2 matches 8 bases. V shed 6 bases, J shed 2 bases, and the junction held 3 bases outside the gene matches. The CDR3 is 13 residues long. Germline V gene lookup returns CDR1 LNHNV and CDR2 YYDKDF (reference sequence). The CDR3 spells CATSSGATYEQYF. In DNA form, the CDR3 reads TGTGCCACCAGTAGCGGGGCAACCTACGAGCAGTACTTC.

On this clone: Because the CDR3's place on the DNA is in doubt, the DNA is left out and the CDR3 is given as listed by TCRdb. This chain links TRBV18 with TRBJ1-2; the table names TRBD1, a call not compared with the DNA. The germline CDR1 and CDR2 sequences are KGHSH and LQKENI. A total of 14 residues make up the CDR3, ends included. The CDR3 region is CASSPYLAVDGYTF.

V gene TRBV2 combines with J gene TRBJ1-4; TRBD1 matches 9 bases. The CDR3 totals 14 residues. Germline V lookup: CDR1 SNHLY, CDR2 FYNNEI. The V and J ends lost 6 bases and 7 bases, in that order; junction bases with no gene match: 6. The CDR3: CASRKQGAGEKLFF. DNA of the CDR3: TGTGCCAGCAGGAAACAGGGGGCGGGTGAAAAACTGTTTTTT.

The rearrangement uses TRBV6-1 and TRBJ1-5; D perhaps matches TRBD1 (5 bases). The CDR3 extends over 18 amino acids. Germline values: CDR1 MNHNS, CDR2 SASEGT. Trimming shortened V by 3 bases and J by 3 bases, and 21 bases separated the two germline ends. For the CDR3, the DNA is TGTGCCAGCAGTGACGCCGGGACGCTATCGTGGGTCAATCAGCCCCAGCATTTT. Amino acids: CASSDAGTLSWVNQPQHF.

V usage is TRBV6-1 and J usage is TRBJ1-1; D call uncertain. The CDR3 totals 13 residues. Trimming took off 5 bases at V and 1 base at J, with 8 bases between the two ends. Germline values: CDR1 MNHNS, CDR2 SASEGT. The CDR3 spells CASSYYSNTEAFF. Here the CDR3 DNA reads TGTGCCAGCAGTTATTATTCGAACACTGAAGCTTTCTTT.

The chain carries TRBV19 and TRBJ2-1, with 9 bases lining up with TRBD2. Germline V gene data show CDR1 as LNHDA and CDR2 as SQIVND (reference sequence). CDR3 size: 15 residues. The V segment lost 4 bases and the J segment 4 bases; nucleotides outside the gene matches: 5. CDR3 sequence (DNA): TGTGCCAGTAGTACCCCAGCGGGAGGTTACAATGAGCAGTTCTTC. Translated, it gives CASSTPAGGYNEQFF.

The chain combines TRBV7-2 with TRBJ1-2; D gene unclear. The CDR3 totals 13 residues. CDR1 and CDR2 from the germline V gene are SGHTA and FQGNSA. V was clipped by 2 bases and J by 8 bases, with 12 bases between them. CDR3 loop: CASSLLRAWGYTF. The CDR3 region has the DNA TGTGCCAGCAGCTTATTAAGGGCGTGGGGCTACACCTTC.

This chain uses TRBV12-3 or TRBV12-4 with TRBJ2-2, with a tentative D call TRBD2 (5 bases). V was shortened by 8 bases and J by 4 bases, with 8 bases between the two germline ends. The CDR3 sequence is 12 residues long. The CDR3 DNA reads as TGTGCCAGCGGTCGGGGCACCGGGGAGCTGTTTTTT. This translates into CASGRGTGELFF.

The gene calls are TRBV5-1 and TRBJ1-1; the match to TRBD1 covers 7 bases. The junction had 13 bases not matched to a gene; V was cut back by 4 bases and J by 1 base. The germline V gene encodes CDR1 SGHRS and CDR2 YFSETQ. The CDR3 runs to 17 residues. The CDR3 loop reads CASSLRQGVGRNTEAFF. The CDR3 coding sequence is TGCGCCAGCAGCCTTCGGCAGGGGGTAGGTCGGAACACTGAAGCTTTCTTT.

This chain links TRBV7-6 with TRBJ1-6, with TRBD1 as a possible D gene (5 bases). There are 15 residues in the CDR3. In germline, CDR1 is SGHVS, CDR2 FNYEAQ. Trimming shortened V by 4 bases and J by 9 bases, and 16 bases separated the two germline ends. CDR3 coding DNA: TGTGCCAGCAGCTCCTCCGCGGGGGTTAGTTCACCCCTCCACTTT. Its translation: CASSSSAGVSSPLHF.

This sequence joins TRBV18 and TRBJ2-7; 11 nucleotides line up with TRBD2. V lost 1 base and J lost 7; bases outside the gene matches: 6. This CDR3 is built from 15 residues. Germline V lookup: CDR1 KGHSH, CDR2 LQKENI. CDR3 sequence (DNA): TGTGCCAGCTCACCACTCGGTCTAGCGGGAGGTGAGCAGTACTTC. It yields the protein CASSPLGLAGGEQYF.

The V gene is TRBV5-1, the J gene TRBJ2-5; 8 bases agree with TRBD2. CDR1 is SGHRS, CDR2 YFSETQ, per germline. The V segment lost 4 bases and the J segment 1 base; nucleotides outside the gene matches: 3. This CDR3 has 14 residues. The CDR3 loop is CASSATSAQETQYF. DNA for the CDR3: TGCGCCAGCAGCGCGACTAGCGCCCAAGAGACCCAGTACTTC.

J is TRBJ1-2 and V is TRBV3-1 (or the pseudogene TRBV3-2); D may be TRBD1 (6 bases). With 0 bases removed from V and 7 bases from J, the gap between germline ends came to 15 bases. The CDR3 loop spans 15 amino acids. Germline CDR1 is LGHDT and CDR2 is YNNKEL (reference sequence). CDR3 DNA: TGTGCCAGCAGCCAAGAATGGCAGGGGCGTGGTGGCTACACCTTC. Translated, it gives CASSQEWQGRGGYTF.

This rearrangement joins TRBV5-1 to TRBJ2-3; D is tentatively TRBD1 or TRBD2 (5 bases each). CDR1 SGHRS and CDR2 YFSETQ come from the germline V gene. V shed 1 base and J shed 4 bases, with 16 bases lying between them. The CDR3 contains 16 residues. CDR3 amino acids: CASSLLGTGEADTQYF. The CDR3 bases are TGCGCCAGCAGCTTGCTCGGGACCGGCGAGGCAGATACGCAGTATTTT.

V usage is TRBV5-1 and J usage is TRBJ2-7, with 11 bases fitting TRBD2. The CDR3 totals 14 residues. The germline CDR1 and CDR2 sequences are SGHRS and YFSETQ. The V and J ends lost 6 bases and 4 bases, in that order; junction bases with no gene match: 6. CDR3 region: CASTPGLAAYEQYF. DNA for the CDR3: TGCGCCAGCACCCCGGGACTAGCGGCATACGAGCAGTACTTC.

The chain joins TRBV18 to TRBJ2-2, with D unclear. CDR3 size: 17 residues. The germline V gene encodes CDR1 KGHSH and CDR2 LQKENI. V dropped 2 bases and J dropped 1 base, with 14 bases sitting between them. Here the CDR3 DNA reads TGTGCCAGCTCACCAGAAGTTTTACCCATGAACACCGGGGAGCTGTTTTTT. Translating it yields CASSPEVLPMNTGELFF.

This clone has only one observation. Sequence at one end of the junction differs from germline and may be a read error. The rearrangement uses TRBV25-1 and TRBJ2-3, with D tentatively TRBD2 (5 bases). The CDR3 is 14 residues long. The germline gives CDR1 MGHDK, CDR2 SYGVNS. DNA of the CDR3: TGTGCCAGCCGTGAGCGGATAAGCACAGATACGCAGTATTTT. Translated, it gives CASRERISTDTQYF.

Here the CDR3 reads CASSFSPSFDEQFF. The CDR3 DNA reads as TGTGCCAGCAGCTTTTCCCCTAGCTTCGATGAGCAGTTCTTC. The genes are TRBV11-3 and TRBJ2-1; possible D gene TRBD2, 5 bases. This CDR3 comprises 14 residues. Deletions cut 3 bases from V and 8 bases from J, with 14 bases between. The germline CDR1 and CDR2 sequences are SGHNT and YENEEA.

With regard to this clone: Other DNA sequences from this sample encode an identical CDR3 as well. The rearrangement links TRBV30 to TRBJ2-7; TRBD1 aligns across 7 bases. This CDR3 contains 13 residues. The germline V gene encodes CDR1 GTSNPN and CDR2 SVGIG (reference sequence). The V gene end was trimmed by 4 bases and the J gene end by 0 bases; junction bases not matched to a gene: 3. The CDR3 region has the DNA TGTGCCTGGAATCGGGACAGCTCCTACGAGCAGTACTTC. This encodes CAWNRDSSYEQYF.

The J gene is TRBJ1-5, the V gene TRBV5-1; D is ambiguous. The CDR3 consists of 15 residues. Germline CDR1 reads SGHRS; CDR2 reads YFSETQ. V shed 4 bases and J shed 4 bases, with 15 bases lying between them. The CDR3 loop is CASSIGLLQNQPQHF. The CDR3 DNA follows: TGCGCCAGCAGCATCGGACTGCTTCAAAATCAGCCCCAGCATTTT. The full variable domain, rest sourced from reference TRBV5-1 and TRBJ1-5, is KAGVTQTPRYLIKTRGQQVTLSCSPISGHRSVSWYQQTPGQGLQFLFEYFSETQRNKGNFPGRFSGRQFSNSRSEMNVSTLELGDSALYLCASSIGLLQNQPQHFGDGTRLSIL.